What follows is one T cell receptor beta chain and its context. The antigen is undetermined. Original handling: After comparison against published virus-specific TCRB sequences, only a few of the patient CD8+ clones larger than 1% turned out to match them. Sequenced by immunoSEQ multiplex PCR; TCRdb stores in-frame clones only, minus some. V and J calls plus clone size are reproduced from that table; the DNA served to infer D and trimming. The sample lists 10,000 or so clones; more than 70% were seen once. By positive magnetic bead selection, CD4+ and CD8+ cells were isolated, and their purity was checked by flow cytometry. This sample stems from a study of somatic mutations in cytotoxic T cells in rheumatoid arthritis. Trimming shortened V by 5 bases and J by 0 bases, and 13 bases separated the two germline ends. From germline, CDR1 is LNHDA and CDR2 SQIVND (reference sequence). The CDR3 runs 15 residues.

Study results and caveats: Rheumatoid arthritis patients showed slight TRBV07 underrepresentation, unadjusted for multiple comparisons.

The V and J genes are TRBV19 and TRBJ1-1; D ambiguous. The specimen was CD8+ T cells sorted from blood. The source of this sequence is an adult with rheumatoid arthritis. CDR3: CASSSPTGMNTEAFF. The CDR3 DNA sequence: TGTGCCAGTAGTTCTCCGACGGGGATGAACACTGAAGCTTTCTTT.